The 25 T cell receptor beta chains presented below share a single source sample, sequenced in a study of radiotherapy plus CTLA-4 blockade in lung cancer. Only in-frame clones appear in the TCRdb table, and some are missing; sequencing was by immunoSEQ multiplex PCR. The table has around 130,000 clones, about 90% seen once; the top ten hold 6.9%. Sequencing was performed on peripheral blood, taken from a patient treated with radiotherapy plus ipilimumab. The receptors were gathered from a human donor with non-small cell lung cancer that progressed on radiotherapy plus ipilimumab.

The chain employs TRBV2 and TRBJ2-1; D unclear. The CDR3 is 15 residues long. Germline V CDR1 and CDR2: SNHLY, FYNNEI. V was cut by 2 bases and J by 0 bases, with 8 bases left in between. CDR3 sequence reads: CASSELRNSYNEQFF. The DNA of the CDR3 is TGTGCCAGCAGTGAACTACGGAACTCCTACAATGAGCAGTTCTTC.

The chain employs TRBV14 and TRBJ2-1; D not resolved. In germline, CDR1 is SGHDN, CDR2 FVKESK. This CDR3 comprises 12 residues. V lost 6 bases, J lost 9 bases, and 12 bases lay in between. The CDR3, as DNA: TGTGCCAGCAGTCGACTGCGTGGTGAGCAGTTCTTC. Its translation is CASSRLRGEQFF.

The gene calls are TRBV29-1 and TRBJ2-6; TRBD1 aligns across 7 bases. The J segment lost 0 bases and the V segment lost 4 bases, leaving 6 bases of the junction unmatched. Germline-derived CDR1 and CDR2 are SQVTM and ANQGSEA. The CDR3 is made up of 16 amino acids. The CDR3 bases are TGCAGCGTTGGTAGGGACAGACACTCTGGGGCCAACGTCCTGACTTTC. It yields the protein CSVGRDRHSGANVLTF.

The chain's CDR3 is CASSLDRVSNTEAFF. As DNA, the CDR3 is TGTGCCAGCAGCTTGGACAGGGTCTCGAACACTGAAGCTTTCTTT. This chain uses TRBV7-8 with TRBJ1-1; 8 nucleotides match TRBD1. This CDR3 contains 15 residues. V was pared by 3 bases and J by 1 base, with 4 bases of the junction left unmatched. Germline CDR1 is SGHVS and CDR2 is FQNEAQ.

This clone was seen a single time. This chain joins TRBV18 and TRBJ2-1; TRBD2 matches 8 bases. CDR1 and CDR2 from the germline V gene are KGHSH and LQKENI. V trimming: 4 bases; J trimming: 9 bases; junction bases outside the gene matches: 14. The CDR3 is 16 residues long. The CDR3, as DNA: TGTGCCAGCTCACTATTAGCGGGACTGGTACATGGTGAGCAGTTCTTC. It codes for CASSLLAGLVHGEQFF.

This clone was seen just once. V and J are TRBV7-2 and TRBJ2-1; tentatively, D is TRBD2 (6 bases). CDR1 is SGHTA and CDR2 is FQGNSA in the germline V gene. CDR3 length: 16 amino acids. Deletions cut 0 bases from V and 6 bases from J, with 15 bases between. The CDR3 DNA is TGTGCCAGCAGCTTAGCGGTCACGGGGAGGTCCAATGAGCAGTTCTTC. This codes for CASSLAVTGRSNEQFF.

The chain combines TRBV7-9 with TRBJ1-2; a possible D gene is TRBD1 (5 bases). CDR3 length: 13 residues. CDR1 is SEHNR, CDR2 FQNEAQ, per germline (reference sequence). Between the trimmed V and J ends, which lost 5 bases and 3 bases, there was a span of 10 bases. In DNA, the CDR3 is TGTGCCAGCAGCGTCGGGACTCACTATGGCTACACCTTC. Its translation is CASSVGTHYGYTF. The full variable domain, completed using reference TRBV7-9 and TRBJ1-2, is DTGVSQNPRHKITKRGQNVTFRCDPISEHNRLYWYRQTLGQGPEFLTYFQNEAQLEKSRLLSDRFSAERPKGSFSTLEIQRTEQGDSAMYLCASSVGTHYGYTFGSGTRLTVV.

This chain uses TRBV27 with TRBJ2-7; D might be TRBD2 (6 bases). The CDR3 totals 14 residues. The V and J ends lost 5 bases and 4 bases respectively, with 15 bases between them. Germline V gives CDR1 MNHEY, CDR2 SMNVEV (reference sequence). The CDR3 DNA reads TGTGCCAGCAGTAGCGGGCTATTGGGGTACGAGCAGTACTTC. This translates into CASSSGLLGYEQYF.

V usage is TRBV4-2 and J usage is TRBJ2-5, with a tentative D call TRBD2 (6 bases). Germline CDR1 reads LGHNA; CDR2 reads YNFKEQ. This CDR3 comprises 16 residues. Trimming removed 0 bases from V and 2 bases from J, with 13 bases in between. CDR3 region: CASSQDGGTKQETQYF. As DNA, the CDR3 is TGTGCCAGCAGCCAAGATGGGGGGACCAAACAAGAGACCCAGTACTTC.

This clone was seen a single time. The V call is TRBV9, the J call TRBJ2-3, with 13 bases matching TRBD2. The ends lost 4 bases at V and 2 bases at J; junction bases unmatched: 4. The germline gives CDR1 SGDLS, CDR2 YYNGEE. The CDR3 runs to 16 residues. The CDR3: CASSLGLAGYTDTQYF. In nucleotides, the CDR3 is TGTGCCAGCAGCTTGGGACTAGCGGGGTACACAGATACGCAGTATTTT.

The chain has TRBV10-3 and TRBJ1-1; no clear D gene. V was pared by 11 bases and J by 7 bases, with 14 bases between. The germline V gene encodes CDR1 ENHRY and CDR2 SYGVKD. This CDR3 contains 11 residues. CDR3 protein: CAVRIVGEAFF. The CDR3 DNA sequence: TGTGCCGTCCGGATAGTGGGTGAAGCTTTCTTT.

The chain uses TRBV5-1 and TRBJ1-2; TRBD1 might be the D (6 bases). The CDR3 is 16 residues long. With 0 bases removed from V and 4 bases from J, the gap between germline ends came to 16 bases. Germline CDR1 reads SGHRS; CDR2 reads YFSETQ. This CDR3 is CASSLGSGATLYGYTF. The CDR3 coding sequence is TGCGCCAGCAGCTTGGGCTCAGGGGCAACACTCTATGGCTACACCTTC. Full variable domain (missing parts from reference TRBV5-1 and TRBJ1-2): KAGVTQTPRYLIKTRGQQVTLSCSPISGHRSVSWYQQTPGQGLQFLFEYFSETQRNKGNFPGRFSGRQFSNSRSEMNVSTLELGDSALYLCASSLGSGATLYGYTFGSGTRLTVV.

The chain links TRBV5-5 to TRBJ1-2; D gene ambiguous. CDR3 length: 13 residues. V gave up 7 bases and J gave up 2 bases, with 12 bases separating them. Per the germline V gene, CDR1 is SGHKS and CDR2 is YYEKEE (reference sequence). Here the CDR3 reads CASGYGMNYGYTF. As DNA, the CDR3 is TGTGCCAGCGGGTACGGGATGAACTATGGCTACACCTTC.

This chain connects TRBV5-1 to TRBJ1-2, with a tentative D call TRBD1 (5 bases). CDR3 size: 14 residues. V was cut by 4 bases and J by 4 bases, with 14 bases left in between. Germline V lookup: CDR1 SGHRS, CDR2 YFSETQ. The CDR3 loop reads CASSRTGTSYGYTF. The DNA of the CDR3 is TGCGCCAGCAGCAGGACCGGGACTTCCTATGGCTACACCTTC.

The rearrangement links TRBV5-5 to TRBJ1-5; perhaps TRBD1 as D (6 bases). The CDR3 totals 13 residues. V shed 4 bases and J shed 5 bases, with 10 bases lying between them. Per germline, CDR1 SGHKS and CDR2 YYEKEE (reference sequence). CDR3 amino acids: CASSMGADQPQHF. For the CDR3, the DNA is TGTGCCAGCAGCATGGGGGCGGATCAGCCCCAGCATTTT.

This chain links TRBV5-1 with TRBJ1-4; 8 bases fit TRBD1. The CDR3 extends over 14 amino acids. After removal of 4 bases from V and 4 bases from J, the junction contained 3 bases not matched to a gene. The germline V gene has CDR1 SGHRS and CDR2 YFSETQ. The CDR3 sequence is CASSLTGVNEKLFF. CDR3 nucleotide sequence: TGCGCCAGCAGCCTGACAGGGGTTAATGAAAAACTGTTTTTT.

The chain couples TRBV7-2 to TRBJ2-7, with TRBD2 identical over 11 bases. Germline V gives CDR1 SGHTA, CDR2 FQGNSA. The CDR3 runs 14 residues. Trimming took 4 bases from V and 7 from J; bases not matched to a gene: 6. CDR3 in DNA: TGTGCCAGCAGCTCCCCTACTAGCGGGAGTGAGCAGTACTTC. As protein: CASSSPTSGSEQYF. The whole variable domain, remainder taken from reference TRBV7-2 and TRBJ2-7, is GAGVSQSPSNKVTEKGKDVELRCDPISGHTALYWYRQSLGQGLEFLIYFQGNSAPDKSGLPSDRFSAERTGGSVSTLTIQRTQQEDSAVYLCASSSPTSGSEQYFGPGTRLTVT.

The chain links TRBV27 to TRBJ2-7, with D hard to call. The V gene's germline CDR1 is MNHEY and CDR2 SMNVEV (reference sequence). V was cut by 2 bases and J by 2 bases, with 7 bases left in between. This CDR3 has 13 residues. Written as DNA, the CDR3 is TGTGCCAGCAGTTTAGGCCTAGCCTACGAGCAGTACTTC. Translating gives CASSLGLAYEQYF.

This clone was detected only a few times. J is TRBJ2-7 and V is TRBV5-1, with 8 bases fitting TRBD2. The CDR3 has 14 residues. Germline V gives CDR1 SGHRS, CDR2 YFSETQ. V was pared by 9 bases and J by 6 bases, with 14 bases of the junction left unmatched. The CDR3 sequence: CATSAGEWVGEQYF. DNA of the CDR3: TGCGCCACCTCAGCGGGGGAGTGGGTTGGCGAGCAGTACTTC.

The chain couples TRBV7-8 to TRBJ1-1; D not certain. V lost 3 bases, J lost 0 bases, and 11 bases lay in between. CDR3 length: 15 residues. CDR1 is SGHVS and CDR2 is FQNEAQ in the germline V gene. The CDR3, as DNA: TGTGCCAGCAGCTTTTTTGCTAACTTGAACACTGAAGCTTTCTTT. This sequence encodes CASSFFANLNTEAFF. Filled out from reference TRBV7-8 and TRBJ1-1, the complete variable domain reads GAGVSQSPRYKVAKRGQDVALRCDPISGHVSLFWYQQALGQGPEFLTYFQNEAQLDKSGLPSDRFFAERPEGSVSTLKIQRTQQEDSAVYLCASSFFANLNTEAFFGQGTRLTVV.

The chain is built from TRBV18 and TRBJ2-1, with 12 bases that match TRBD2. The junction had 10 bases not matched to a gene; V was cut back by 2 bases and J by 8 bases. The V gene's germline CDR1 is KGHSH and CDR2 LQKENI. The CDR3 is 17 residues long. The CDR3 reads CASSPVNGLAGSDEQFF. DNA for the CDR3: TGTGCCAGCTCACCAGTAAATGGACTAGCGGGGTCAGATGAGCAGTTCTTC.

The gene calls are TRBV2 and TRBJ2-2; no clear D. CDR3 length: 16 amino acids. With 8 bases removed from V and 0 bases from J, the gap between germline ends came to 16 bases. Germline V lookup: CDR1 SNHLY, CDR2 FYNNEI. In DNA, the CDR3 is TGTGCCAGCCTGGAACCGGACGTCACGAACACCGGGGAGCTGTTTTTT. As protein: CASLEPDVTNTGELFF.

This rearrangement joins TRBV18 to TRBJ1-1; D call uncertain. CDR3 length: 13 residues. V was trimmed by 2 bases and J by 4 bases, leaving 8 bases between them. Germline V CDR1 and CDR2: KGHSH, LQKENI. This chain's CDR3 is CASSPSGSTEAFF. The DNA for the CDR3 is TGTGCCAGCTCACCATCGGGGAGCACTGAAGCTTTCTTT.

The chain's CDR3 is CASSLEGRVNYGYTF. CDR3 nucleotides: TGTGCCAGCAGCTTAGAGGGACGGGTTAACTATGGCTACACCTTC. The V and J genes are TRBV11-3 and TRBJ1-2, with a tentative D call TRBD1 (5 bases). CDR1 is SGHNT and CDR2 is YENEEA in the germline V gene. V gave up 0 bases and J gave up 1 base, with 9 bases separating them. This CDR3 region has 15 residues.

The chain uses TRBV19 and TRBJ2-1; the D is unclear. This CDR3 spans 14 amino acids. Germline V gene data show CDR1 as LNHDA and CDR2 as SQIVND (reference sequence). V was cut by 3 bases and J by 4 bases, with 10 bases left in between. In DNA, the CDR3 is TGTGCCAGTAGTATGGCGGCTGCATACAATGAGCAGTTCTTC. Protein product: CASSMAAAYNEQFF.